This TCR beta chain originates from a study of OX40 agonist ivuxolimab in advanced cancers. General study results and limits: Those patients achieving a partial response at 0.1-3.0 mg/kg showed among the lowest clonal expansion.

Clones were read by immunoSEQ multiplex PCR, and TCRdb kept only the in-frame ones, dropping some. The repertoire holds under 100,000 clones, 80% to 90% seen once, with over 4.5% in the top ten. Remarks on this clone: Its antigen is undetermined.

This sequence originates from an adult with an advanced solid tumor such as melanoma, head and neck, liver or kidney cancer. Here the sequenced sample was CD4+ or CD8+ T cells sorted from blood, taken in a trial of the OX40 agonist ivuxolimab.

The CDR3 sequence: CASSLGWITANEQYF. The CDR3 bases are TGTGCCAGCAGCTTAGGATGGATAACAGCGAACGAGCAGTACTTC. The chain is built from TRBV13 and TRBJ2-7; D gene uncertain. CDR1 is PRHDT and CDR2 is FYEKMQ in the germline V gene (reference sequence). Trimming shortened V by 0 bases and J by 5 bases, and 14 bases separated the two germline ends. This CDR3 contains 15 residues. The full variable domain, rest sourced from reference TRBV13 and TRBJ2-7, is AAGVIQSPRHLIKEKRETATLKCYPIPRHDTVYWYQQGPGQDPQFLISFYEKMQSDKGSIPDRFSAQQFSDYHSELNMSSLELGDSALYFCASSLGWITANEQYFGPGTRLTVT.